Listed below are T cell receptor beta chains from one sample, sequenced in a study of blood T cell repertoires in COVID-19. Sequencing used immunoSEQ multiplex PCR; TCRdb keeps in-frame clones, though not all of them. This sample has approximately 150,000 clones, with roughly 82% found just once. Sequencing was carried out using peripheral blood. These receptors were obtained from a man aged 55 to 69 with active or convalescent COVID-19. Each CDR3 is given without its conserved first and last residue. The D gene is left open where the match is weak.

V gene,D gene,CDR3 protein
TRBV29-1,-,SVIPDNYEQY
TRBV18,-,ASSPIQGENTEAF
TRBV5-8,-,ASSLVHRAGDNTEAF
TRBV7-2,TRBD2,ASSLSGTQETQY
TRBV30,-,AWTYGANEKLF
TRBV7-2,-,ASSLGAGANVLT
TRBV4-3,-,ASSQALHRERI
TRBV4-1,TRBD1,ASSPGQGRITDTQY
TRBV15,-,ATSRDQLGGAEAF
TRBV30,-,AWRTANYGYT
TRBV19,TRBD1,ASRLSAQGGTEAF
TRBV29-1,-,SGGASYEQY
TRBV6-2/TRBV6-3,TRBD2,ASSLRGLAGSRTQY
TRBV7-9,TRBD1,ASSAEDRGLSPLH
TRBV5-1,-,ASSLIGTIYNSPLH
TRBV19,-,ASTIGSGRYGYT
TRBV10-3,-,AISEMRDYGYT
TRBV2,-,ASSSTESYGYT
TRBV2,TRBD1,ASGTGYTGELF
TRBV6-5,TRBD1,ASRGQAFNQPQH
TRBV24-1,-,ATSGVRVGQETQY
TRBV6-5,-,ASSYLRDQPQH
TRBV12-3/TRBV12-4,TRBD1,ASSGQGIPLH
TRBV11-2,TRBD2,ASSPGTSGGIRYNEQF
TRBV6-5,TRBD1,ASSDGQGSTDTQY
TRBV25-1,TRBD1,ASRKPGTGVDEQF
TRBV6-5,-,ASSNRAGPNQPQH
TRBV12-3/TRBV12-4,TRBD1,ASSQQGNQPQH
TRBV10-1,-,ASSESLGPNTEAF
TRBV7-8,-,ASSLTPGTEAF
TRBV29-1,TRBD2,SVGGSGGKTQY
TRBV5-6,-,ASSLPVALATDTQY
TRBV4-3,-,ASSQGPAGPTDTQY
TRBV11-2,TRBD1,ASSLAGGETEAF
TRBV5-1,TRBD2,ASSLSSGGPNEQF
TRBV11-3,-,ASSFMDRMNTEAF
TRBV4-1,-,ASSQGQANTGELF
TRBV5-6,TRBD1,ASRGQPQETQY
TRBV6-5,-,ASSYSPRTGGGMIF
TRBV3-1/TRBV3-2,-,ASSQGYTDTQY
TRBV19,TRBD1,ASSIRDRGLGKPQH
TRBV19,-,ASSISTAGEQY
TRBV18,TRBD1,ASSPPQGGGANEKLF